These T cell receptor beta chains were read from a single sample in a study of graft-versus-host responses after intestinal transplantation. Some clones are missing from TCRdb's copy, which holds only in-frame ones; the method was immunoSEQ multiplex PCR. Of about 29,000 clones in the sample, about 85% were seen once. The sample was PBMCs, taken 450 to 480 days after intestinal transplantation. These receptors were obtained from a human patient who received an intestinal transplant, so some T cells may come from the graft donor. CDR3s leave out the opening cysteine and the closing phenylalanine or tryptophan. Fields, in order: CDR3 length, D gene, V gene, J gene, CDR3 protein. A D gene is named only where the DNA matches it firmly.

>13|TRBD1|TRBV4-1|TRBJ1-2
ASSSRTGGAYGYT
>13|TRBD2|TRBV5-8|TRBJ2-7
ASSLELAGGLEQY
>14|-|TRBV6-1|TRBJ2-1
ASSDLLASSYNEQF
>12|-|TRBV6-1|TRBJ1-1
ASSSRALNTEAF
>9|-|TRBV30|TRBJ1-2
AWNRYRGYT
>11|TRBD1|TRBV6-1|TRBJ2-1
ASRRGQGYEQF
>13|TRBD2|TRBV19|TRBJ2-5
ASSIGTSGRETQY
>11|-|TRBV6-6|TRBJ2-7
ASGGGSTYEQY
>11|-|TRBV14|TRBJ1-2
ASSLMPNYGYT
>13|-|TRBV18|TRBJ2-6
ASSADGSGANVLT
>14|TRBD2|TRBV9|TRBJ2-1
ASSALPSGRDDEQF
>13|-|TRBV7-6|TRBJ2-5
ASSFRAGRMETQY
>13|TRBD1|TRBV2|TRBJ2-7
ASRGQGGPFYEQY
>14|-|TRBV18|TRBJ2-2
ASSPNGAGDTGELF
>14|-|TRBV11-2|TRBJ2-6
ASSLDRPSGANVLT
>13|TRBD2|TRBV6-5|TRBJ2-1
ASSFSGGIYNEQF
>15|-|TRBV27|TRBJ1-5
ASSPMGRGGGNQPQH
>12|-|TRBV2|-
ASSERRGVYEQY
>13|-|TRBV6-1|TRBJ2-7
ASSEERKGRYEQY
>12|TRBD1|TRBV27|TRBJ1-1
ASSLQGVNTEAF
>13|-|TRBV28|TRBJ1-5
ASSLMGRAARAQH
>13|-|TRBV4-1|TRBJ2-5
ASSQGRGNQETQY
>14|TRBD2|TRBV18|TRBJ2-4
ASSPGTSGGRNIQY
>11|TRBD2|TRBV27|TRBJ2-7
ASSRTSGYEQY
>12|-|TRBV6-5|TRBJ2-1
ASSWDRRGDEQF
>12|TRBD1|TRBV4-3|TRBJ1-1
ASSQTGGYTEAF
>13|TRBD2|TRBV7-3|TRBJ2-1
ASSFMYSGRNEQF
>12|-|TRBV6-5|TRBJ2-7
ASSSQGPSYEQY